The TCR beta chain described here comes from a study of T cells in Graves' hyperthyroidism and ophthalmopathy. About the study: Peripheral blood was acquired at first diagnosis, ahead of any therapy whatsoever.

General study points: Most clonotypes expanded in thyroid above 0.001 were likewise present in blood.

The CDR3 spans 13 residues. V lost 7 bases and J 0 bases, leaving 9 bases between the germline ends. Per the germline V gene, CDR1 is MDHEN and CDR2 is SYDVKM. In this sample, this clonotype turned up many times. The antigen remains unidentified. The investigators amplified TCR beta CDR3 regions from RNA transcripts. The HTBI set primed first-round TCR CDR3 RT-PCR. MiXCR was run by TCRdb on the multiplex PCR reads, yielding one entry per CDR3 protein. The data hold roughly 350,000 distinct CDR3 sequences, with about 15% observed a single time. Diagnoses were made from clinical symptoms, serum measures (thyroxine and TRAb), thyroid ultrasound and orbital computed tomography. The authors took PBMCs from about 9.5 ml fresh peripheral blood.

The TCR comes from a young woman with Graves' hyperthyroidism. Sequencing input: blood. The chain couples TRBV28 to TRBJ1-2, with D possibly being TRBD1 (6 bases). Written as DNA, the CDR3 is TGTGCCAGCAAAACAGGGACTAACTATGGCTACACCTTC. It encodes CASKTGTNYGYTF.